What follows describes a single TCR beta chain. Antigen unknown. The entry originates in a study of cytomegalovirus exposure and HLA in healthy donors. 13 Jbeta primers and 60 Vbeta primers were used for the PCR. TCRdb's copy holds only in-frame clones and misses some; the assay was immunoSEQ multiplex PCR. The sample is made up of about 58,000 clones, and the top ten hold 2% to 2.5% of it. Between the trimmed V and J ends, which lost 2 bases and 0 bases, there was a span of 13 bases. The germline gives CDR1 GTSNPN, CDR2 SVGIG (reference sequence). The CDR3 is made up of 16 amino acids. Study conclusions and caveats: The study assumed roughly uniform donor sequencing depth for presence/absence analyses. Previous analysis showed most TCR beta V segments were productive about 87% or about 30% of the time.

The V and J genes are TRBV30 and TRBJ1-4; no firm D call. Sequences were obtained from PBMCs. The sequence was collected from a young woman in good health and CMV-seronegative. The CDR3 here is CAWSPARTATNEKLFF. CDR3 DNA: TGTGCCTGGAGTCCCGCGAGGACTGCAACTAATGAAAAACTGTTTTTT.